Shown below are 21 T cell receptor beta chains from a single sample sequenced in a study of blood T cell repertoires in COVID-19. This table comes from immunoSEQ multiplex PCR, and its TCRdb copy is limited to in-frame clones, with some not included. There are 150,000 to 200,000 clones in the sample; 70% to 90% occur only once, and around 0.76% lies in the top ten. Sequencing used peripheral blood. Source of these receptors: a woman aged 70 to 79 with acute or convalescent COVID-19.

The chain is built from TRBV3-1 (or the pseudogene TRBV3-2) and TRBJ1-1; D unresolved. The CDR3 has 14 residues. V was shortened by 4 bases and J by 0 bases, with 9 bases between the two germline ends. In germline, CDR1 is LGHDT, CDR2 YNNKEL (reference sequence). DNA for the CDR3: TGTGCCAGCAGCCTTCGTAGTATGAACACTGAAGCTTTCTTT. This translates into CASSLRSMNTEAFF.

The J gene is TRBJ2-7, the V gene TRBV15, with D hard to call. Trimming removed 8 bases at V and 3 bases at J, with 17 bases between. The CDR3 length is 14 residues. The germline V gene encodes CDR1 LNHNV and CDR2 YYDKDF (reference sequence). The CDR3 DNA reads TGTGCCACCGCACGCAGTGGCTCCCTCTACGAGCAGTACTTC. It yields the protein CATARSGSLYEQYF.

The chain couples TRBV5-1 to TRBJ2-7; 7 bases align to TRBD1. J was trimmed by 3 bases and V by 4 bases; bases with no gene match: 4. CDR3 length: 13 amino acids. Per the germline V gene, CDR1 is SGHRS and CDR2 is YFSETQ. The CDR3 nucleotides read TGCGCCAGCAGCCTAAGACAGGGCTACGAGCAGTACTTC. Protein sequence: CASSLRQGYEQYF.

CDR3 in amino acids: CASSVLRRSYEQYF. The DNA for the CDR3 is TGTGCCAGCAGTGTTTTAAGGAGATCCTACGAGCAGTACTTC. The chain is built from TRBV2 and TRBJ2-7; D uncertain. The CDR3 runs to 14 residues. The germline V gene has CDR1 SNHLY and CDR2 FYNNEI. Deletions cut 4 bases from V and 1 base from J, with 11 bases between.

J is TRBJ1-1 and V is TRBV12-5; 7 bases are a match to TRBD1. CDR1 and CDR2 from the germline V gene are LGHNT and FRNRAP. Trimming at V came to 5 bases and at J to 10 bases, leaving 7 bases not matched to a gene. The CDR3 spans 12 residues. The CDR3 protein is CASGVQGFGAFF. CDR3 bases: TGTGCTAGTGGTGTACAGGGGTTTGGAGCTTTCTTT.

CDR3 sequence: CASSLTSDPGNEQFF. CDR3 coding DNA: TGTGCCAGCAGCTTGACTAGCGATCCTGGCAATGAGCAGTTCTTC. V gene TRBV11-3 combines with J gene TRBJ2-1; 8 bases match TRBD2. The V segment lost 3 bases and the J segment 6 bases; nucleotides outside the gene matches: 7. The CDR3 is 15 amino acids. CDR1 SGHNT and CDR2 YENEEA come from the germline V gene.

For the CDR3, the DNA is TGCGCCAGCAGCCAAGATGGTAACAGATTCAATGAGCAGTTCTTC. Its protein product is CASSQDGNRFNEQFF. The V call is TRBV4-3, the J call TRBJ2-1; no clear D gene. Deletions cut 0 bases from V and 6 bases from J, with 12 bases between. There are 15 residues in the CDR3. In germline, CDR1 is LGHNA, CDR2 YSLEER.

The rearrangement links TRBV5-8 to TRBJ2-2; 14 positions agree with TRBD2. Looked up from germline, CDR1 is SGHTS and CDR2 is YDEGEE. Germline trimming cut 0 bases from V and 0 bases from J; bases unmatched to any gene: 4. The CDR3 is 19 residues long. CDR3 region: CASSLARLAGGANTGELFF. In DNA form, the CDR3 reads TGTGCCAGCAGCTTGGCCCGACTAGCGGGAGGGGCGAACACCGGGGAGCTGTTTTTT.

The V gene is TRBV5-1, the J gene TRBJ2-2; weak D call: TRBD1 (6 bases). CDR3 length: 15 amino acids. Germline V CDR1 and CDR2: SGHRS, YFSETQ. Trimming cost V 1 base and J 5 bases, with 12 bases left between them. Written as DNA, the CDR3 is TGCGCCAGCAGCTTGAATGCAGGGGTGACCGGGGAGCTGTTTTTT. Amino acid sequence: CASSLNAGVTGELFF.

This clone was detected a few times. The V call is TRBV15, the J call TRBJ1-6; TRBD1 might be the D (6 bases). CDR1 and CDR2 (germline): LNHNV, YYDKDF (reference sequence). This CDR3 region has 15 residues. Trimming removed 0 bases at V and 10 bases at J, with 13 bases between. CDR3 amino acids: CATSRDLGGRSPLHF. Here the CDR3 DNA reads TGTGCCACCAGCAGAGATTTAGGGGGTCGGTCACCCCTCCACTTT.

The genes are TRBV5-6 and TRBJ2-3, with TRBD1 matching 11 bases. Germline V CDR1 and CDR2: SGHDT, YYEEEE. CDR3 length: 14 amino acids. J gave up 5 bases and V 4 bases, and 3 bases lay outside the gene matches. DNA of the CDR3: TGTGCCAGCAGCCCGGGACAGGGGGGAGATACGCAGTATTTT. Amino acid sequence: CASSPGQGGDTQYF.

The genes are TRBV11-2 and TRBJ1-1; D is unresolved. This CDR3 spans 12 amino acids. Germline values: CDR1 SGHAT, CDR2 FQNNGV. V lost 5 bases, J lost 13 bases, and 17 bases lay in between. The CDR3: CASSQEASLLFF. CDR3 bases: TGTGCCAGCAGCCAAGAAGCGTCGCTCCTTTTCTTT.

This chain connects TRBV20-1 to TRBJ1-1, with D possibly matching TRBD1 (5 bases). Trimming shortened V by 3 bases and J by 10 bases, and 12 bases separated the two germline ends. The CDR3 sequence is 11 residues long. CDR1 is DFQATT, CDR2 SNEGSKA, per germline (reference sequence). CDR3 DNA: TGCAGTGCTAGGTCGCAGGGAACAGCTTTCTTT. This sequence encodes CSARSQGTAFF.

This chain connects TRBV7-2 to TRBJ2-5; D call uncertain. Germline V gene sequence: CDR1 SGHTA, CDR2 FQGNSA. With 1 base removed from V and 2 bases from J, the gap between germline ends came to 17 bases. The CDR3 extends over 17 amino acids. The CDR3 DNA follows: TGTGCCAGCAGCTTAGAGTGGTCTCAGTACAGACAAGAGACCCAGTACTTC. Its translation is CASSLEWSQYRQETQYF.

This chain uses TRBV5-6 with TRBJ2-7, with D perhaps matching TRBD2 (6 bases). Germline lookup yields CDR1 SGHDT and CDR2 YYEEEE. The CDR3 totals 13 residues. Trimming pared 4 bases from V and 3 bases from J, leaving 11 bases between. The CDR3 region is CASSTRGIYEQYF. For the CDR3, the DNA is TGTGCCAGCAGCACCCGGGGGATCTACGAGCAGTACTTC.

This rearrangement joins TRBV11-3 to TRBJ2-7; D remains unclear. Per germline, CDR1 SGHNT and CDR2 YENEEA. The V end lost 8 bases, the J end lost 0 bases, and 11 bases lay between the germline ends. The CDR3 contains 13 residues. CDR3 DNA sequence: TGTGCCAGCGGATCTAGGAGCTCCTACGAGCAGTACTTC. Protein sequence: CASGSRSSYEQYF. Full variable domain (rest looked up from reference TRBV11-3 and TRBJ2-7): EAGVVQSPRYKIIEKKQPVAFWCNPISGHNTLYWYLQNLGQGPELLIRYENEEAVDDSQLPKDRFSAERLKGVDSTLKIQPAELGDSAVYLCASGSRSSYEQYFGPGTRLTVT.

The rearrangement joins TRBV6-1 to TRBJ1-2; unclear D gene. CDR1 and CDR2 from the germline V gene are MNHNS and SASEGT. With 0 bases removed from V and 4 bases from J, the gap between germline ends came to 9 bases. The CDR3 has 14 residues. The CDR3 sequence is CASSEAQRGYGYTF. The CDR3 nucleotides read TGTGCCAGCAGTGAAGCCCAGCGGGGCTATGGCTACACCTTC.

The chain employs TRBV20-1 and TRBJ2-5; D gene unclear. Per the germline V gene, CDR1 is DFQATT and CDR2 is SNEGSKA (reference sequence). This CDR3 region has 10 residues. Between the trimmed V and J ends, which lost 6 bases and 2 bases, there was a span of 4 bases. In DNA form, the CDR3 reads TGCAGTGCGCGTCAAGAGACCCAGTACTTC. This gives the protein CSARQETQYF.

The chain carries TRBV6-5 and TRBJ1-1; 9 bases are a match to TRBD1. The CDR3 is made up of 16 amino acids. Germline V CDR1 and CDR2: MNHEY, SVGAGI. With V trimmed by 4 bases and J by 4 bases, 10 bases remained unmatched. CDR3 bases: TGTGCCAGCAGTTCACAGGGGGCGGTAGTTGGCACTGAAGCTTTCTTT. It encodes CASSSQGAVVGTEAFF.

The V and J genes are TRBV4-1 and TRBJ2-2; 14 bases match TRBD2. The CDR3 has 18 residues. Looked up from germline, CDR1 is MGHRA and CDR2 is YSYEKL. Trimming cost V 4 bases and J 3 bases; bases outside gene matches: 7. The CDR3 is CASSRGLAGAGYTGELFF. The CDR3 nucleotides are TGCGCCAGCAGCCGGGGACTAGCGGGGGCTGGGTACACCGGGGAGCTGTTTTTT.

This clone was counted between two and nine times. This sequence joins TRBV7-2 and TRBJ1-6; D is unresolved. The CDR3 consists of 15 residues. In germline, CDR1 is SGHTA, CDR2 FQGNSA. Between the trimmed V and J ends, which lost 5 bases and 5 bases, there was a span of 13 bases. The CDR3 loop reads CASSPRRGHNSPLHF. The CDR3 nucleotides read TGTGCCAGCAGCCCCAGGCGTGGGCATAATTCACCCCTCCACTTT.